This passage covers 17 T cell receptor beta chains from one sample sequenced in a study of human T cells and chemical hapten exposure. Regarding time point: patch test 2, 6 weeks after DPC sensitization. Treatment meaning: therapeutic diphenylcyclopropenone sensitization with weekly scalp DPC. TCRdb processed the RACE reads anew with MiXCR; each CDR3 protein has one entry. The table lists approximately 120,000 distinct CDR3 sequences, roughly a tenth of them singletons. The material sequenced was whole blood, taken in connection with sensitization to the hapten diphenylcyclopropenone (DPC). These receptor sequences come from a middle-aged woman with alopecia areata. Some clones in this sample may be carry-over from other donors' samples.

This clonotype was detected ten times or more. The chain links TRBV7-9 to TRBJ1-1, with D hard to call. CDR1 SEHNR and CDR2 FQNEAQ come from the germline V gene (reference sequence). With 1 base removed from V and 4 bases from J, the gap between germline ends came to 4 bases. The CDR3 contains 12 residues. CDR3 coding DNA: TGTGCCAGCAGCTTAGAGAGCACTGAAGCTTTCTTT. Its translation is CASSLESTEAFF.

This clonotype came up many times. The V gene is TRBV28, the J gene TRBJ1-1, with D tentatively TRBD1 (5 bases). V was trimmed by 5 bases and J by 11 bases, leaving 9 bases between them. Germline values: CDR1 MDHEN, CDR2 SYDVKM. The CDR3 spans 10 residues. The CDR3 region is CASSDEGAFF. CDR3 sequence (DNA): TGTGCCAGCAGTGACGAGGGGGCTTTCTTT.

This clonotype was observed at least ten times. This sequence joins TRBV2 and TRBJ2-3; 8 bases match TRBD2. Looked up from germline, CDR1 is SNHLY and CDR2 is FYNNEI. This CDR3 spans 15 amino acids. The ends lost 6 bases at V and 1 base at J; junction bases unmatched: 6. For the CDR3, the DNA is TGTGCCAGCAGAGCGGACGGGGGGGGCACAGATACGCAGTATTTT. Its protein is CASRADGGGTDTQYF.

The sample holds many counts of this clonotype. V and J are TRBV3-1 and TRBJ2-7; 10 bases match TRBD2. V was clipped by 6 bases and J by 4 bases; unmatched bases: 12. Germline V gene sequence: CDR1 LGHDT, CDR2 YNNKEL (reference sequence). The CDR3 totals 16 residues. The CDR3 DNA is TGTGCCAGCAGTTTTTACACCGGGACTAGCGCTTACGAGCAGTACTTC. Residues: CASSFYTGTSAYEQYF.

The chain recombines TRBV10-3 with TRBJ2-2; the D is unclear. The CDR3 has 14 amino acids. Germline V lookup: CDR1 ENHRY, CDR2 SYGVKD. Between the trimmed V and J ends, which lost 4 bases and 0 bases, there was a span of 6 bases. DNA for the CDR3: TGTGCCATCAGTGGAGCCGCGAACACCGGGGAGCTGTTTTTT. Translating it yields CAISGAANTGELFF.

This clonotype has a handful of counts. This chain joins TRBV7-2 and TRBJ2-7; maybe TRBD2 (5 bases). CDR3 size: 15 residues. Trimming pared 5 bases from V and 0 bases from J, leaving 14 bases between. CDR1 and CDR2 (germline): SGHTA, FQGNSA. DNA for the CDR3: TGTGCCAGCAGCCAGAACCCTGGGAGCTCCTACGAGCAGTACTTC. Encoded protein: CASSQNPGSSYEQYF.

The table lists this clonotype with many counts. V usage is TRBV6-6 and J usage is TRBJ1-5; TRBD1 matches at 11 bases. CDR1 is MNHNY, CDR2 SVGAGI, per germline (reference sequence). The V and J ends lost 0 bases and 0 bases, in that order; junction bases with no gene match: 13. The CDR3 covers 21 residues. The CDR3 sequence is CASSYSIFRGQGGSSNQPQHF. The CDR3 coding sequence is TGTGCCAGCAGTTACTCGATCTTTCGGGGACAGGGGGGTTCTAGCAATCAGCCCCAGCATTTT.

In its sample, this clonotype was seen a few times. The CDR3 nucleotides read TGTGCCAGCAGCTTAGGCCCTCCCACTCAGGGGCGGGGAGGCTACACCTTC. It specifies CASSLGPPTQGRGGYTF. This chain joins TRBV7-9 and TRBJ1-2; TRBD1 might be the D (6 bases). V was cut by 1 base and J by 8 bases, with 23 bases left in between. CDR1 is SEHNR, CDR2 FQNEAQ, per germline (reference sequence). This CDR3 contains 17 residues.

This clonotype was recorded a few times. J is TRBJ2-5 and V is TRBV28; TRBD1 agrees at 8 bases. Trimming at V came to 10 bases and at J to 5 bases, leaving 3 bases not matched to a gene. Germline-derived CDR1 and CDR2 are MDHEN and SYDVKM. The CDR3 is 11 residues long. In DNA, the CDR3 is TGTGCCATGCGACAGGGGGAGACCCAGTACTTC. Its translation: CAMRQGETQYF.

This clonotype was detected ten times or more. The chain combines TRBV5-4 with TRBJ2-7, with TRBD2 as a possible D gene (6 bases). Trimming cost V 4 bases and J 3 bases, with 14 bases left between them. CDR1 is SGHNT and CDR2 is YYREEE in the germline V gene (reference sequence). There are 14 residues in the CDR3. The CDR3 reads CASSQVEGRYEQYF. CDR3 nucleotide sequence: TGTGCCAGCAGCCAGGTGGAGGGGCGCTACGAGCAGTACTTC.

The rearrangement uses TRBV7-8 and TRBJ2-3, with D hard to call. There are 15 residues in the CDR3. Trimming shortened V by 5 bases and J by 1 base, and 13 bases separated the two germline ends. From germline, CDR1 is SGHVS and CDR2 FQNEAQ. CDR3 in amino acids: CASSQLDRRTDTQYF. The CDR3 DNA sequence: TGTGCCAGCAGCCAACTCGACCGCCGCACAGATACGCAGTATTTT.

This clonotype turned up a few times. The gene calls are TRBV29-1 and TRBJ1-1; no firm D call. Between the trimmed V and J ends, which lost 7 bases and 4 bases, there was a span of 16 bases. Per the germline V gene, CDR1 is SQVTM and CDR2 is ANQGSEA. This CDR3 comprises 13 residues. The CDR3 sequence: CSAFRSEVTEAFF. The DNA for the CDR3 is TGCAGCGCCTTCCGGAGTGAGGTCACTGAAGCTTTCTTT.

The chain couples TRBV3-1 to TRBJ1-4; D is unresolved. The CDR3 is 13 residues long. Germline V gives CDR1 LGHDT, CDR2 YNNKEL (reference sequence). V was shortened by 0 bases and J by 8 bases, with 7 bases between the two germline ends. The CDR3 here is CASSQDWREKLFF. For the CDR3, the DNA is TGTGCCAGCAGCCAAGATTGGCGGGAAAAACTGTTTTTT.

This clonotype was seen a handful of times. V usage is TRBV14 and J usage is TRBJ2-1; 9 bases line up with TRBD2. The CDR3 contains 16 residues. Unmatched junction bases numbered 7, after V lost 4 bases and J lost 3 bases. The germline V gene has CDR1 SGHDN and CDR2 FVKESK. The CDR3 sequence is CASSPISGGLYNEQFF. CDR3 bases: TGTGCCAGCAGCCCGATTAGCGGGGGCCTCTACAATGAGCAGTTCTTC.

This clonotype was observed at least ten times. This chain links TRBV7-2 with TRBJ1-5; D ambiguous. This CDR3 is 14 amino acids long. CDR1 and CDR2 (germline): SGHTA, FQGNSA. With 5 bases removed from V and 2 bases from J, the gap between germline ends came to 10 bases. The CDR3 nucleotides read TGTGCCAGCAGCCGAGACAAAGGCAATCAGCCCCAGCATTTT. It translates to CASSRDKGNQPQHF.

This clonotype was observed many times. The chain joins TRBV12-3 or TRBV12-4 to TRBJ2-7, with 8 nucleotides matching TRBD1. V trimming: 8 bases; J trimming: 0 bases; junction bases outside the gene matches: 9. CDR3 length: 15 amino acids. The CDR3 region is CASRDRQGSSYEQYF. CDR3 DNA: TGTGCCAGCCGAGACCGACAGGGGAGCTCCTACGAGCAGTACTTC.

This clonotype was seen a few times. V usage is TRBV7-6 and J usage is TRBJ1-5; possibly TRBD1 for D (5 bases). Trimming pared 5 bases from V and 5 bases from J, leaving 10 bases between. CDR1 is SGHVS, CDR2 FNYEAQ, per germline. The CDR3 contains 13 residues. CDR3 region: CASSPIGDQPQHF. For the CDR3, the DNA is TGTGCCAGCAGCCCGATAGGGGATCAGCCCCAGCATTTT.